These 16 T cell receptor beta chains share one sample of origin, sequenced in a study of T-cell reconstitution after alpha-beta-depleted transplantation in children. For TCRbeta, the library was prepared with unique molecular identifiers. TCRdb re-analysed the PCR reads in MiXCR, keeping a single row per CDR3 protein. The sample lists about 830,000 distinct CDR3 sequences; approximately 15% were seen once. The sample consisted of PBMCs, mostly from graft donor cells, taken 360 days after TCRalphabeta/CD19-depleted stem cell transplant. The receptors come from a male patient younger than 18 who had a stem cell transplant for acute lymphoblastic leukemia, so the T cells may come from the graft donor.

The chain has TRBV4-1 and TRBJ2-3; 9 bases match TRBD2. The junction had 17 bases not matched to a gene; V was cut back by 0 bases and J by 4 bases. Looked up from germline, CDR1 is MGHRA and CDR2 is YSYEKL. The CDR3 has 20 amino acids. The CDR3 spells CASSQDLVAGVIGAADTQYF. Written as DNA, the CDR3 is TGCGCCAGCAGCCAAGATCTGGTAGCGGGAGTTATCGGGGCGGCAGATACGCAGTATTTT.

The V gene is TRBV20-1, the J gene TRBJ2-2; 12 bases match TRBD2. Trimming at V came to 3 bases and at J to 3 bases, leaving 8 bases not matched to a gene. The CDR3 loop spans 17 amino acids. Germline CDR1 and CDR2: DFQATT and SNEGSKA (reference sequence). Written as DNA, the CDR3 is TGCAGTGCTAGGGAGCCGACTAGCGGGAGTTACACCGGGGAGCTGTTTTTT. Its protein product is CSAREPTSGSYTGELFF.

There are many counts of this clonotype. The rearrangement uses TRBV28 and TRBJ2-3; 7 nucleotides align to TRBD2. CDR3 length: 17 amino acids. Unmatched junction bases numbered 8, after V lost 2 bases and J lost 0 bases. CDR1 MDHEN and CDR2 SYDVKM come from the germline V gene. The CDR3 bases are TGTGCCAGCAGTTTAGGGGACTACGTGAGGAGCACAGATACGCAGTATTTT. The encoded protein is CASSLGDYVRSTDTQYF. The entire variable domain, with the rest obtained from reference TRBV28 and TRBJ2-3, is as follows: DVKVTQSSRYLVKRTGEKVFLECVQDMDHENMFWYRQDPGLGLRLIYFSYDVKMKEKGDIPEGYSVSREKKERFSLILESASTNQTSMYLCASSLGDYVRSTDTQYFGPGTRLTVL.

This clonotype was detected only a few times. Here the CDR3 reads CSASSSTDTQYF. Written as DNA, the CDR3 is TGCAGTGCTAGTAGCAGCACAGATACGCAGTATTTT. The chain carries TRBV20-1 and TRBJ2-3; D is undetermined. Looked up from germline, CDR1 is DFQATT and CDR2 is SNEGSKA (reference sequence). Between the trimmed V and J ends, which lost 3 bases and 0 bases, there was a span of 4 bases. This CDR3 is 12 amino acids long.

This sequence joins TRBV12-3 or TRBV12-4 and TRBJ1-1; D remains ambiguous. The CDR3 consists of 11 residues. V dropped 8 bases and J dropped 11 bases, with 15 bases sitting between them. The CDR3 bases are TGTGCCAGCTGTAAGGCGGGTGAGGCTTTCTTT. It yields the protein CASCKAGEAFF.

J is TRBJ2-1 and V is TRBV11-1; possibly TRBD1 or TRBD2 for D (5 bases each). V dropped 7 bases and J dropped 3 bases, with 13 bases sitting between them. The V gene's germline CDR1 is SGHAT and CDR2 FQDESV (reference sequence). CDR3 length: 14 amino acids. The chain's CDR3 is CASNPGRDYNEQFF. The DNA of the CDR3 is TGTGCCAGCAATCCGGGACGAGACTACAATGAGCAGTTCTTC.

In this sample, this clonotype turned up many times. The V gene is TRBV29-1, the J gene TRBJ2-1, with D unresolved. V was pared by 8 bases and J by 3 bases, with 14 bases between. The CDR3 has 13 residues. Germline V lookup: CDR1 SQVTM, CDR2 ANQGSEA. The CDR3 sequence: CSTYKPLYNEQFF. The CDR3 nucleotides are TGCAGCACCTACAAGCCCCTCTACAATGAGCAGTTCTTC.

The genes are TRBV14 and TRBJ1-2; D unresolved. Deletions cut 4 bases from V and 7 bases from J, with 19 bases between. The CDR3 contains 15 residues. Germline V gene lookup returns CDR1 SGHDN and CDR2 FVKESK. As DNA, the CDR3 is TGTGCCAGCAGCCCGACTCGCCCGGGAGTTTCTGGCTACACCTTC. Translation: CASSPTRPGVSGYTF.

The chain couples TRBV5-1 to TRBJ2-4; D unclear. Trimming removed 7 bases at V and 5 bases at J, with 7 bases between. Germline CDR1 reads SGHRS; CDR2 reads YFSETQ. This CDR3 is built from 11 residues. The CDR3: CASGIENIQYF. CDR3 sequence (DNA): TGCGCCAGCGGTATCGAAAACATTCAGTACTTC. The variable domain in full, with the rest retrieved from reference TRBV5-1 and TRBJ2-4, is KAGVTQTPRYLIKTRGQQVTLSCSPISGHRSVSWYQQTPGQGLQFLFEYFSETQRNKGNFPGRFSGRQFSNSRSEMNVSTLELGDSALYLCASGIENIQYFGAGTRLSVL.

This chain links TRBV4-2 with TRBJ2-2, with 10 bases aligning to TRBD2. Germline V gene data show CDR1 as LGHNA and CDR2 as YNFKEQ. J gave up 6 bases and V 0 bases, and 7 bases lay outside the gene matches. CDR3 length: 17 amino acids. The CDR3 protein is CASSQDLSGRAAGELFF. In nucleotides, the CDR3 is TGTGCCAGCAGCCAAGATCTCAGCGGGAGGGCTGCCGGGGAGCTGTTTTTT.

The chain links TRBV7-8 to TRBJ2-1; TRBD2 agrees at 11 bases. From germline, CDR1 is SGHVS and CDR2 FQNEAQ. V shed 6 bases, J shed 3 bases, and the junction held 7 bases outside the gene matches. This CDR3 is 16 amino acids long. CDR3 in DNA: TGTGCCAGCAGGAACCCGGGACTAGCGGACTACAATGAGCAGTTCTTC. This codes for CASRNPGLADYNEQFF.

This CDR3 reads CATSDLNGRNTDTQYF. CDR3 sequence (DNA): TGTGCCACCAGTGATTTGAACGGGAGAAACACAGATACGCAGTATTTT. The rearrangement uses TRBV24-1 and TRBJ2-3; D may be TRBD2 (6 bases). V lost 0 bases and J 2 bases, leaving 11 bases between the germline ends. There are 16 residues in the CDR3. CDR1 is KGHDR and CDR2 is SFDVKD in the germline V gene.

The CDR3 bases are TGTGCCAGCAATCCGGGATCCAATGAGCAGTTCTTC. It is translated as CASNPGSNEQFF. V gene TRBV25-1 combines with J gene TRBJ2-1; possibly TRBD2 for D (5 bases). Germline lookup yields CDR1 MGHDK and CDR2 SYGVNS. The CDR3 has 12 residues. Trimming removed 7 bases at V and 6 bases at J, with 10 bases between. The whole variable domain, remainder taken from reference TRBV25-1 and TRBJ2-1, is EADIYQTPRYLVIGTGKKITLECSQTMGHDKMYWYQQDPGMELHLIHYSYGVNSTEKGDLSSESTVSRIRTEHFPLTLESARPSHTSQYLCASNPGSNEQFFGPGTRLTVL.

The chain has TRBV5-1 and TRBJ2-6, with 7 bases that match TRBD1. Germline V gives CDR1 SGHRS, CDR2 YFSETQ. There are 16 residues in the CDR3. V lost 2 bases, J lost 0 bases, and 2 bases stayed unmatched. The CDR3: CASSFWDSSGANVLTF. DNA of the CDR3: TGCGCCAGCAGCTTTTGGGACAGCTCTGGGGCCAACGTCCTGACTTTC.

The chain employs TRBV11-1 and TRBJ2-2; no reliable D call. V lost 5 bases and J lost 1, with 8 bases in between. CDR3 length: 14 residues. CDR1 and CDR2 from the germline V gene are SGHAT and FQDESV (reference sequence). For the CDR3, the DNA is TGTGCCAGCAGCAATTTGGGGAACACCGGGGAGCTGTTTTTT. It yields the protein CASSNLGNTGELFF.

This clonotype has ten or more counts. This rearrangement joins TRBV29-1 to TRBJ2-5; the D gene is possibly TRBD2 (5 bases). The CDR3 extends over 12 amino acids. V lost 7 bases, J lost 2 bases, and 11 bases lay in between. Germline loops: CDR1 SQVTM, CDR2 ANQGSEA. CDR3 in amino acids: CSADRGQETQYF. The DNA for the CDR3 is TGCAGCGCTGACCGGGGACAAGAGACCCAGTACTTC.